Sequencing of this TCR beta chain was carried out in a study of cytomegalovirus exposure and HLA in healthy donors. Across the whole study: In a later analysis, the roughly 110 validation repertoires were reported to have used the same platform as the roughly 730 first-cohort repertoires.

Here immunoSEQ multiplex PCR was the method, and the copy in TCRdb shows in-frame clones only, minus some. Among about 130,000 clones listed, 70% to 85% were seen once. With 1 base removed from V and 4 bases from J, the gap between germline ends came to 17 bases. The CDR3 runs 16 residues. Germline-derived CDR1 and CDR2 are PRHDT and FYEKMQ (reference sequence). General observations from the study: Rarity marked most TCR sequences, yet some public TCRs occurred in many donors. Cytomegalovirus-associated TCR beta chains were listed, numbering 150 to 200.

With regard to this clone: Antigen: not known.

Sequencing input: PBMCs. The TCR comes from a man aged 25-40 years in good health and CMV-seropositive. The gene calls are TRBV13 and TRBJ2-7; D gene ambiguous. The CDR3 coding sequence is TGTGCCAGCAGCTTAGAGCCCCGAAGAACTATATACGAGCAGTACTTC. Amino acid sequence: CASSLEPRRTIYEQYF.